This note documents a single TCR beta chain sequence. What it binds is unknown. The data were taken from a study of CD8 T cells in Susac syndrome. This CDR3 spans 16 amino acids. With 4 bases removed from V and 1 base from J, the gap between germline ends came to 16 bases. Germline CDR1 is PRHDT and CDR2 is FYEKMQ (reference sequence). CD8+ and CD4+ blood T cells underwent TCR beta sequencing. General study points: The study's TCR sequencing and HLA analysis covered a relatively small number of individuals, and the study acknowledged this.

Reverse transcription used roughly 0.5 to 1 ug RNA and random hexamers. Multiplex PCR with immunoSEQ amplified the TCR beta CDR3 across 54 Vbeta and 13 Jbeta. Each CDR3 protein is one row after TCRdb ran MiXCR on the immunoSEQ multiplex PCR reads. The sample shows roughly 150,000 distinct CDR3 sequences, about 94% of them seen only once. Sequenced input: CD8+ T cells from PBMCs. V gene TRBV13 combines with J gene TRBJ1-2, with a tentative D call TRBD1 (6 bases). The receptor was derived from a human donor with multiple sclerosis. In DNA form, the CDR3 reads TGTGCCAGCAGCTCGGGACATCAGCGCCTTAACTATGGCTACACCTTC. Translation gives CASSSGHQRLNYGYTF.